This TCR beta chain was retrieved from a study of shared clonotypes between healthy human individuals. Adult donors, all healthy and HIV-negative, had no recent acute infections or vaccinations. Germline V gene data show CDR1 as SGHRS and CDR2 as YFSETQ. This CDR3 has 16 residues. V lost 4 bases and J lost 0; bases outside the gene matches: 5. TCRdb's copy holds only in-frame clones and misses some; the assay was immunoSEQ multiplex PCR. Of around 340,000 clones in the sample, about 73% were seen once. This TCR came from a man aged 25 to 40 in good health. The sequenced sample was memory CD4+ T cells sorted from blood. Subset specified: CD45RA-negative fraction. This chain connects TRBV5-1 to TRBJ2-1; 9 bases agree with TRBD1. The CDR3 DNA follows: TGCGCCAGCAGCCCACAGGGGGCTAGCTCCTACAATGAGCAGTTCTTC. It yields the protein CASSPQGASSYNEQFF.